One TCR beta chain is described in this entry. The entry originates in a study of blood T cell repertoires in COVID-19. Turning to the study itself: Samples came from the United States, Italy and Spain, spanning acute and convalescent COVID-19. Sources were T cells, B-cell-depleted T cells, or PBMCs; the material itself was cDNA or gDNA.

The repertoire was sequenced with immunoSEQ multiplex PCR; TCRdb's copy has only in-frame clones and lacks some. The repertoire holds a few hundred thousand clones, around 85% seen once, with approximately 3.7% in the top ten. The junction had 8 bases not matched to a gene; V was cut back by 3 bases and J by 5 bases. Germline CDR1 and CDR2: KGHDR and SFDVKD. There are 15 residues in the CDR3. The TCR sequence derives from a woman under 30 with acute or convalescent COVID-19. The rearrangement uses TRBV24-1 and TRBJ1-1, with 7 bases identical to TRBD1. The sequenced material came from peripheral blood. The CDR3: CATSDPREGATEAFF. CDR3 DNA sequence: TGTGCCACCAGTGATCCCCGGGAGGGGGCAACTGAAGCTTTCTTT.